The source of this T cell receptor (beta chain) is a study of cytomegalovirus exposure and HLA in healthy donors (dated by TCRdb to about 2017). About the study as a whole: An earlier analysis of more than 550 of the donors reported 250 to 350 Gb of sequence data and 90 million to 120 million unique TCR beta sequences obtained from 180 million or so T cells. Roughly 300 gigabases of sequencing data and around 85 million unique TCR sequences made up an early release that covered approximately 620 HLA-typed donors. Of the roughly 390 genotyped donors, 81% were placed in the genetic ancestry cluster associated with self-reported Caucasian donors. The study aimed to test whether signatures of past pathogen exposure could be identified by cataloging public T cell receptors. The study profiled the T cell repertoires of hundreds of subjects by immunosequencing and related them to cytomegalovirus serostatus. Along with the approximately 700-subject first cohort, a separate validation cohort of about 110 different subjects was used. To predict cytomegalovirus infection status, the study combined high-throughput TCR immunosequencing, statistical association of individual TCRs with disease status, and machine learning. To study patterns of TCR occurrence, a later analysis re-analyzed previously published TCR beta repertoires from around 670 donors and added high-resolution HLA genotyping. Rather than drawing on any new phenotypic data, the later analysis identified candidate immune exposures from TCR beta sequences and the way those sequences occurred across donors. An earlier analysis of approximately 640 of the donors applied high-throughput TCR beta sequencing to assess whether each TCR beta V gene segment acted as functional or pseudogenic. Donor age, sex, ethnicity and CMV serostatus were compiled alongside the repertoire data. In a later genetic analysis, genome-wide SNP genotypes for about 60% of the 666 donors were used, and that subset was treated as a discovery cohort. All discovery cohort repertoires had been generated using a single sequencing platform. Class I and class II HLA loci were covered by the typing at four-digit resolution. Typing coverage varied by locus: 629-630 donors for A, B, C, DRB1 and DQB1; some 520 for DQA1; more than 600 for DPA1; approximately 450 for DPB1. Because of strong linkage in the cohort, four or five DR-DQ haplotypes were treated as single units for association and clustering. On average, over 200,000 unique TCR beta nucleotide sequences were sequenced per donor among fewer than 500 genotyped donors of the cohort, with roughly 18% of those sequences being non-productive. Findings and caveats that apply to the study as a whole: Assigning TCR associations to individual alleles was difficult when HLA alleles, especially DR and DQ, strongly co-occurred. Because HLA typing was unavailable for some donors at each locus, only the typed subset was used in association tests. Only TCR beta chains were sequenced in this cohort, and the absence of alpha or paired-chain data limited detectable features. A further reported finding was that TCR beta sequences accurately predicted the HLA-A and HLA-B alleles for most subjects in the first cohort. Seventeen rarely observed V segments, including chromosome 9 orphons, were excluded from the earlier analysis of just under 600 of the donors because counts were too low. A group of highly shared sequence variants was considered likely to be a technical artifact of the sequencing pipeline. A later genetic analysis reported fewer N-insertions in productive TCRs among donors in an Asian-associated ancestry cluster than the roughly 700-donor mean. Some IMGT-functional V segments, including TRBV6-2 and TRBV6-3, could not be told apart with the 87-base-pair reads, so those segments were excluded. In a later analysis, several top co-occurrence clusters were reported to appear linked to parvovirus B19, influenza, CMV and Epstein-Barr virus. In the study, around 150 TCR beta chains were listed as associated with cytomegalovirus. In a later analysis, HLA-associated TCR beta chains were found to be more clonally expanded and to have lower generation probabilities than equally common non-associated chains. Correlated functional status among segregating V segments might reflect linkage disequilibrium, but an unknown experimental factor could not be ruled out. According to a later analysis, TCR association rates differed among HLA loci, with DRB1 alleles showing the most associated TCRs and HLA-C alleles showing the fewest. Cytomegalovirus status was reported to be diagnosed by the classifier with high specificity and sensitivity in both the original and validation cohorts. V-gene and J-gene trimming of TCR beta chains was associated with a missense DCLRE1C variant in a later genetic analysis, and the association was replicated in an independent cohort. While some public TCRs were present in many individuals, most TCR sequences turned up only very rarely across donors. The authors suggested that the approach could potentially be extended to other disease states and immunological phenotypes. Specific HLA alleles were associated with some 15,000 TCR beta sequences at a false discovery rate of 0.05 in a later analysis. Three of the identified cytomegalovirus-associated TCR beta chains were confirmed in vitro to be specific for cytomegalovirus antigens. A later analysis found that most CMV-associated TCR beta chains appeared HLA-restricted, with HLA associations seemingly driven largely by CMV exposure. An earlier analysis of several hundred of the donors showed that most TCR beta V segments appeared in productive rearrangements either about 87% or about 30% of the time, which broadly matched IMGT annotations. Roughly uniform sequencing depth across donors was assumed in presence/absence analyses, although this assumption may not hold. For the cohort, immune exposure information was limited to CMV serostatus.

A remark on this clone: There is no known antigen for this receptor. No much larger clone is present one base from it, and per-base qualities are unavailable.

The protocol used for the library was the immunoSEQ multiplex PCR assay. The multiplex PCR relied on a mix of 60 forward primers for TCR Vbeta segments and 13 reverse primers for TCR Jbeta segments. The CDR3 region of rearranged TCR beta genes was amplified from genomic DNA by a multiplex PCR assay. The Illumina HiSeq System was used to sequence the amplified TCR beta libraries as 87-base-pair reads. Per the authors' processing: Across the 670 or so repertoires, a later analysis counted 78 million or so unique TCR beta chains, around 10 million of which were shared by at least two donors. Raw reads were error-corrected and collapsed into unique sequences with a nearest-neighbor algorithm that merged closely related sequences to remove PCR and sequencing errors. CDR3 sequences were aligned to IMGT reference sequences to assign V, D and J gene segments. For a sequence to be retained, at least a six-nucleotide match to both a V gene segment and a J gene segment was required. Rearrangements were classified as productive when the CDR3 lacked stop codons and remained in frame with V and J, and all other rearrangements were classified as non-productive. Following IMGT convention, CDR3 was defined as the stretch from the second conserved V-encoded cysteine up to the conserved J-encoded phenylalanine. Sequences without an unambiguous match to a single V gene segment were excluded from the earlier analysis of about 630 of the donors. In an earlier analysis of several hundred of the donors, V segments were called functional above 56.7% productive rearrangements and were called segregating when the between-donor standard deviation exceeded 5%. To diagnose cytomegalovirus status from the catalog of TCR beta chain sequences, a statistical classification framework was built. V and J gene assignment, in a later analysis, came from comparing TCR nucleotide sequences with IMGT/GENE-DB human TR gene sequences. The TCRdist pipeline was used in a later analysis to assign CDR3 sequences and most-parsimonious VDJ recombination scenarios. A later analysis defined each TCR beta chain by its CDR3 amino acid sequence plus V-gene family, and excluded reads lacking a unique V-gene family. As a way to deal with suspected cross-contamination and a sequencing artifact, a later analysis dropped more than 500 nucleotide sequences that were highly shared and had low generation probability. For each public chain, a later analysis derived a clonal expansion index from normalized ranks of inferred template counts within each repertoire. In a later analysis, generation probabilities were computed using a VDJ recombination model fitted to out-of-frame rearrangements, and the results were checked against IGoR. A later analysis scored TCR-TCR, TCR-HLA and TCR-CMV co-occurrence with hypergeometric tests, applying a repertoire-size bias correction to TCR pairs. To estimate false discovery rates, a later analysis permuted the HLA or CMV assignments 20 times. In a later analysis, co-occurring TCRs were grouped using DBSCAN, with TCRdist sequence similarity added in when clustering inside HLA-allele-positive subsets. Repertoires with fewer than 30,000 or more than 120,000 public chains were left out of co-occurrence clustering, as were about five repertoires with anomalous nucleotide sharing. The immuneACCESS repertoire file appears here via TCRdb, limited to in-frame rearrangements. These files lack a portion of the clones; in checked studies, under half of the deficit traces to unresolved V genes, and the cause of the others is not known. V and J calls and clone size follow that table, whereas D and trimming were derived from the DNA. The table for this sample lists approximately 130,000 clones; just over 70% of them were counted only once. The ten largest account for roughly 2.7% of the sample.

The germline V gene supplies CDR1 MNHEY and CDR2 SVGAGI. The CDR3 contains 13 residues, cysteine and phenylalanine counted. Kept here is only the CDR3 DNA, which spans 39 bases and is read in frame from base 1. V is shortened by 7 bases, J by 3 bases, and the region joining them spans 12 bases. The cohort consisted of approximately 670 healthy bone marrow donors. At the time of sampling, every cohort member was nominally healthy, though immune exposures that went unrecorded were likely present. The donor tested CMV seropositive, placing the donor among the 250 to 300 seropositive members of the cohort. A peripheral blood sample was provided by each donor, and peripheral blood mononuclear cells were used for TCR beta sequencing. The Qiagen DNeasy Blood Extraction Kit was used to extract genomic DNA from the blood cell samples.

The TCR originated in a woman aged 60-75 years in good health and CMV-seropositive. The sample was PBMCs. The rearranged segments are TRBV6-5 and TRBJ1-1; the D segment could be TRBD1, given 5 matching bases. The CDR3 sequence is CASTRTGDTEAFF. The nucleotide sequence reads TGTGCCAGCACCAGAACAGGTGACACTGAAGCTTTCTTT.